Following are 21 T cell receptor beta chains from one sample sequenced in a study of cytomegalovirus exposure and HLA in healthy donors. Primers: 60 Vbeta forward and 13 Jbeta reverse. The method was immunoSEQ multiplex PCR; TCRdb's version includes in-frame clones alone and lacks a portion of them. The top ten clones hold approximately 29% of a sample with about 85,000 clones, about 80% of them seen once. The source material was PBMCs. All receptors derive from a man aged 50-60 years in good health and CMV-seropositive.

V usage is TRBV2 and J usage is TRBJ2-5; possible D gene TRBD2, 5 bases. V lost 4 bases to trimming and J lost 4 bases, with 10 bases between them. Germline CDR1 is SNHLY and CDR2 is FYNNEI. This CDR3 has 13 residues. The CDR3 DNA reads TGTGCCAGCAGTGGAGGTAGCGCAGAGACCCAGTACTTC. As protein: CASSGGSAETQYF. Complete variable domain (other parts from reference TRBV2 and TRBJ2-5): EPEVTQTPSHQVTQMGQEVILRCVPISNHLYFYWYRQILGQKVEFLVSFYNNEISEKSEIFDDQFSVERPDGSNFTLKIRSTKLEDSAMYFCASSGGSAETQYFGPGTRLLVL.

CDR3 loop: CASGGSSYNEQFF. The CDR3, as DNA: TGTGCCAGTGGGGGGAGCTCCTACAATGAGCAGTTCTTC. The gene calls are TRBV19 and TRBJ2-1; the D gene is possibly TRBD2 (6 bases). V was pared by 8 bases and J by 0 bases, with 8 bases between. Germline V gives CDR1 LNHDA, CDR2 SQIVND (reference sequence). The CDR3 is made up of 13 amino acids. Combining the CDR3 with reference TRBV19 and TRBJ2-1 gives the whole variable domain DGGITQSPKYLFRKEGQNVTLSCEQNLNHDAMYWYRQDPGQGLRLIYYSQIVNDFQKGDIAEGYSVSREKKESFPLTVTSAQKNPTAFYLCASGGSSYNEQFFGPGTRLTVL.

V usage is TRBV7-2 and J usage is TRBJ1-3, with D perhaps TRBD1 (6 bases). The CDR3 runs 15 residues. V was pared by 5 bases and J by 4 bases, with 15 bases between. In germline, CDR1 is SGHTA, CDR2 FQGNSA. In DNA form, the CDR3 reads TGTGCCAGCAGCCCCTGGGGGGGGCTCGGAAACACCATATATTTT. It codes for CASSPWGGLGNTIYF. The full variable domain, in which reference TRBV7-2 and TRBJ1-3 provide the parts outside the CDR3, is GAGVSQSPSNKVTEKGKDVELRCDPISGHTALYWYRQSLGQGLEFLIYFQGNSAPDKSGLPSDRFSAERTGGSVSTLTIQRTQQEDSAVYLCASSPWGGLGNTIYFGEGSWLTVV.

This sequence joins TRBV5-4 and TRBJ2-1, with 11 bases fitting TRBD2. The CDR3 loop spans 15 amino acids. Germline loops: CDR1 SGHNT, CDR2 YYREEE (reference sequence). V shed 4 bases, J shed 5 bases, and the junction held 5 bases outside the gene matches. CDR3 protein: CASSPGTSGDNEQFF. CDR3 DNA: TGTGCCAGCAGCCCCGGGACTAGCGGAGACAATGAGCAGTTCTTC.

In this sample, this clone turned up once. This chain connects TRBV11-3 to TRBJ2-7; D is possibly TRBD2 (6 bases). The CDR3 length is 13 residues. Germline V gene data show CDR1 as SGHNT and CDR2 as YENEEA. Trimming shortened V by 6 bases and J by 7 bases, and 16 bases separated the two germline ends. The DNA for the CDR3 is TGTGCCAGCAGTACACGGTCGGAGGGTGAGCAGTACTTC. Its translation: CASSTRSEGEQYF.

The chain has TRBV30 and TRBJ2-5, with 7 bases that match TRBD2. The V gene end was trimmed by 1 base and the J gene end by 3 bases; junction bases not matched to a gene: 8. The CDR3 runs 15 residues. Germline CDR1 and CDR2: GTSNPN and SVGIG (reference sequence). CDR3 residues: CAWSGGGGGKETQYF. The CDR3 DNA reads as TGTGCCTGGAGTGGGGGTGGGGGGGGAAAAGAGACCCAGTACTTC.

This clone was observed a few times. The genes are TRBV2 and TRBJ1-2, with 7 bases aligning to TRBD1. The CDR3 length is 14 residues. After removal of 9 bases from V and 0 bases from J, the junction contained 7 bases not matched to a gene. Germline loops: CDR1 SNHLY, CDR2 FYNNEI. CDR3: CARTGTETNYGYTF. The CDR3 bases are TGTGCCAGGACCGGGACAGAGACTAACTATGGCTACACCTTC.

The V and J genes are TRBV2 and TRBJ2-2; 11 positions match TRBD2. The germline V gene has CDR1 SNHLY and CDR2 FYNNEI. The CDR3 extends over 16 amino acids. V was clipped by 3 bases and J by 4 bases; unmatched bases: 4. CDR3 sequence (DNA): TGTGCCAGCAGTGATCTAGCGGGAGGTCGCACCGGGGAGCTGTTTTTT. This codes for CASSDLAGGRTGELFF.

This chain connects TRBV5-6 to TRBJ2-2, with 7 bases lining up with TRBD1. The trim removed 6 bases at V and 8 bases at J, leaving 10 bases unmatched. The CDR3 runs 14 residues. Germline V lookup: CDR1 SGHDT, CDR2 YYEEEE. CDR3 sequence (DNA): TGTGCCAGCACCTCAGAGACAGGGTTGGGGGAGCTGTTTTTT. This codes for CASTSETGLGELFF.

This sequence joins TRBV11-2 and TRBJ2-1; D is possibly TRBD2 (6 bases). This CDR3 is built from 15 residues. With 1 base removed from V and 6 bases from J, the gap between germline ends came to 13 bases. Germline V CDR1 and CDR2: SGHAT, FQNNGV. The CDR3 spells CASSLGLEGLNEQFF. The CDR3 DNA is TGTGCCAGCAGCTTAGGACTAGAAGGGCTCAATGAGCAGTTCTTC.

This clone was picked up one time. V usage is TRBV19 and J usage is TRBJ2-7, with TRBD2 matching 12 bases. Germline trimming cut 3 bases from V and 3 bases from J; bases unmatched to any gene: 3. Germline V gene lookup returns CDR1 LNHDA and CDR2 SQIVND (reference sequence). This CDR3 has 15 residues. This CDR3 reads CASSMLAGGFYEQYF. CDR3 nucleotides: TGTGCCAGTAGTATGCTAGCGGGAGGGTTCTACGAGCAGTACTTC. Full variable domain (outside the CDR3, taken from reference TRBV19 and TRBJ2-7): DGGITQSPKYLFRKEGQNVTLSCEQNLNHDAMYWYRQDPGQGLRLIYYSQIVNDFQKGDIAEGYSVSREKKESFPLTVTSAQKNPTAFYLCASSMLAGGFYEQYFGPGTRLTVT.

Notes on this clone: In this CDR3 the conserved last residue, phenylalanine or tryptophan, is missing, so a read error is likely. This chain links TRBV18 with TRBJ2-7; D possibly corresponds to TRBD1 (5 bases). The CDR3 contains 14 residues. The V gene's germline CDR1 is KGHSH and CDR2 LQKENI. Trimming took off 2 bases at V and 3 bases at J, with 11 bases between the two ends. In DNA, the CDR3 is TGTGCCAGCTCACCATCCGGCAGGGACTACGAGCAGTACCTC. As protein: CASSPSGRDYEQYL.

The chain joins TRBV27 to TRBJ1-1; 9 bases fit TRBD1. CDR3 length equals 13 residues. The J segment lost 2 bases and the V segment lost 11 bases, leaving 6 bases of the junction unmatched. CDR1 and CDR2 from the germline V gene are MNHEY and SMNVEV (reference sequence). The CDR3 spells CALGTGRNTEAFF. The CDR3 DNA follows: TGTGCCTTAGGGACAGGGAGAAACACTGAAGCTTTCTTT.

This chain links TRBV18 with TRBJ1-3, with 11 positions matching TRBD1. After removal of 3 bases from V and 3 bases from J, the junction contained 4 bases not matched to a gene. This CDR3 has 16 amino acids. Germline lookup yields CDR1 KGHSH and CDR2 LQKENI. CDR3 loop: CASSPGQGASGNTIYF. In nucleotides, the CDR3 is TGTGCCAGCTCACCTGGACAGGGGGCAAGTGGAAACACCATATATTTT. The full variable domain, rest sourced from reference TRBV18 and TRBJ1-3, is NAGVMQNPRHLVRRRGQEARLRCSPMKGHSHVYWYRQLPEEGLKFMVYLQKENIIDESGMPKERFSAEFPKEGPSILRIQQVVRGDSAAYFCASSPGQGASGNTIYFGEGSWLTVV.

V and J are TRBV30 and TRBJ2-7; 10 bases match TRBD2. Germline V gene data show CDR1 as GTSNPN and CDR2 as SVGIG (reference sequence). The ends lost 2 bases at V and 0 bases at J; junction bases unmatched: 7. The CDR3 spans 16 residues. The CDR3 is CAWSPRLAGVSYEQYF. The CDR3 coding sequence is TGTGCCTGGAGTCCTCGGCTAGCGGGAGTCTCCTACGAGCAGTACTTC.

The CDR3 sequence is CASSRYRDTNYGYTF. The CDR3 DNA reads TGCGCCAGCAGCCGCTACAGGGATACTAACTATGGCTACACCTTC. V usage is TRBV4-1 and J usage is TRBJ1-2; D is perhaps TRBD1 (6 bases). Per germline, CDR1 MGHRA and CDR2 YSYEKL. The CDR3 sequence is 15 residues long. Between the trimmed V and J ends, which lost 4 bases and 0 bases, there was a span of 12 bases.

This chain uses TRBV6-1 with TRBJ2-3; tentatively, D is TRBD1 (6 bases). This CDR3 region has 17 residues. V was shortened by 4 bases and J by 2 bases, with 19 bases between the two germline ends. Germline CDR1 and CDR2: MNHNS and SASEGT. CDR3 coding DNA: TGTGCCAGCAGTGGAAGGACAGCCACGTTTAACACAGATACGCAGTATTTT. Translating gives CASSGRTATFNTDTQYF.

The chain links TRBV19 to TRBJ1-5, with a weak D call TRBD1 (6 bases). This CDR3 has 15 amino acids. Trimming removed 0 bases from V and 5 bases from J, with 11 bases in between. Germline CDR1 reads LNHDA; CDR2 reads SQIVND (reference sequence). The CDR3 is CASSIEAGVYQPQHF. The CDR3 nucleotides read TGTGCCAGTAGTATAGAGGCAGGGGTATATCAGCCCCAGCATTTT.

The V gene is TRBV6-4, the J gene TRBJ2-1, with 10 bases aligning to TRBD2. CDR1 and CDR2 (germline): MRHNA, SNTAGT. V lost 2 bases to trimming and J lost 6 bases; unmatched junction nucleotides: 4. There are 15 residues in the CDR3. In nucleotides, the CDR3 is TGTGCCAGCAGTGACAGGACTAGCGGCGGCAATGAGCAGTTCTTC. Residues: CASSDRTSGGNEQFF.

The CDR3 region is CASSQDLRLAGGDTQYF. CDR3 sequence (DNA): TGCGCCAGCAGCCAAGATCTGCGGCTAGCCGGGGGGGATACGCAGTATTTT. The rearrangement uses TRBV4-3 and TRBJ2-3, with 7 bases identical to TRBD2. The CDR3 runs to 17 residues. J was trimmed by 6 bases and V by 0 bases; bases with no gene match: 12. Germline values: CDR1 LGHNA, CDR2 YSLEER.

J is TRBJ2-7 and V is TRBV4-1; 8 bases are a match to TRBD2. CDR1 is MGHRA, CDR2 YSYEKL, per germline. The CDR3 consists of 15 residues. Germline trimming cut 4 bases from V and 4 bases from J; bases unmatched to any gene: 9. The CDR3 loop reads CASSPAEASGYEQYF. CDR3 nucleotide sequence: TGCGCCAGCAGCCCAGCGGAGGCTAGCGGGTACGAGCAGTACTTC.